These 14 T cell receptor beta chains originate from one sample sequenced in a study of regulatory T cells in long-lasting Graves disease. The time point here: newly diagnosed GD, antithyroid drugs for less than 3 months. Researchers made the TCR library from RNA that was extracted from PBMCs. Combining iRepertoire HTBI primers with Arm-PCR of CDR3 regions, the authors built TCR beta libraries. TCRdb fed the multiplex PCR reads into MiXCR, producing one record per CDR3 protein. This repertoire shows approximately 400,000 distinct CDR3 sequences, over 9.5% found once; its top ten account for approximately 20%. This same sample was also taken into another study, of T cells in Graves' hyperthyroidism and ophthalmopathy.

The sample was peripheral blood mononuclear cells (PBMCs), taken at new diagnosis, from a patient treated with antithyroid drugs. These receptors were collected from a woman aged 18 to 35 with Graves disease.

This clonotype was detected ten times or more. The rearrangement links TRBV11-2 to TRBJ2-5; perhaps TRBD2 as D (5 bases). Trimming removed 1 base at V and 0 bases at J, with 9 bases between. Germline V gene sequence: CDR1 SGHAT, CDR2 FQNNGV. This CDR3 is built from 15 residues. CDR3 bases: TGTGCCAGCAGCTTAGTGCGGGTGTACCAAGAGACCCAGTACTTC. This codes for CASSLVRVYQETQYF.

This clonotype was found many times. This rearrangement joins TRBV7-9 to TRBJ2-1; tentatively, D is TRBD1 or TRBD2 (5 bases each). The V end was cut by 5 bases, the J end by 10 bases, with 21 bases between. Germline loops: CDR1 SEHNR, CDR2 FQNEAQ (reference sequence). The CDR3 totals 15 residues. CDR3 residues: CASSNRGRSVLEQFF. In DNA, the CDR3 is TGTGCCAGCAGCAACCGGGGCAGGTCGGTACTCGAGCAGTTCTTC. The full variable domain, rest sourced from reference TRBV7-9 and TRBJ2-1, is DTGVSQNPRHKITKRGQNVTFRCDPISEHNRLYWYRQTLGQGPEFLTYFQNEAQLEKSRLLSDRFSAERPKGSFSTLEIQRTEQGDSAMYLCASSNRGRSVLEQFFGPGTRLTVL.

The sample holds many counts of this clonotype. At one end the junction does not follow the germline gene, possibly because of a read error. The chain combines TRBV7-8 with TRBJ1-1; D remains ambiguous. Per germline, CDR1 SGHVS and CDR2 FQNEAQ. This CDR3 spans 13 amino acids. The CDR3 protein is CASIGPVNTEASF. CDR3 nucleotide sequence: TGTGCCAGTATAGGGCCAGTGAACACTGAAGCTTCCTTT.

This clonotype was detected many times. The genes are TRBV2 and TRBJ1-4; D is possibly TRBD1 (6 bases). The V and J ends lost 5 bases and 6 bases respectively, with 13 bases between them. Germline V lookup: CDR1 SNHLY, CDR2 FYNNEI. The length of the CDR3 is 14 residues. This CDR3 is CASSYQGLDEKLFF. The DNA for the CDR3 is TGTGCCAGCAGTTACCAGGGGTTGGATGAAAAACTGTTTTTT.

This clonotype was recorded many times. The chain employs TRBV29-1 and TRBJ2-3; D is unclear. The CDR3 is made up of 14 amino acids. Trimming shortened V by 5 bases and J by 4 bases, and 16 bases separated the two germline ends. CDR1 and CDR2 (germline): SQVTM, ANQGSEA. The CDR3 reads CSVKVRALADTQYF. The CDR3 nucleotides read TGCAGCGTTAAAGTGAGAGCGCTTGCAGATACGCAGTATTTT.

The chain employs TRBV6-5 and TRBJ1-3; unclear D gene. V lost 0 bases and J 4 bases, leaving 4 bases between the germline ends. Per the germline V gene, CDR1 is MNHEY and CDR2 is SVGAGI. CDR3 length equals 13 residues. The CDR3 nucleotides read TGTGCCAGCAGTTACTCGAAGGGAAACACCATATATTTT. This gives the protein CASSYSKGNTIYF.

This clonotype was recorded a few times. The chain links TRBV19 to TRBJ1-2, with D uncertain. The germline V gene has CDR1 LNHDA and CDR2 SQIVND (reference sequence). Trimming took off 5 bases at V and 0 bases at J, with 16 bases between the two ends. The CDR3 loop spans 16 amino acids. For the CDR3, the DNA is TGTGCCAGTAGTCCCCCGGAAGGACTCTCTAACTATGGCTACACCTTC. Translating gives CASSPPEGLSNYGYTF.

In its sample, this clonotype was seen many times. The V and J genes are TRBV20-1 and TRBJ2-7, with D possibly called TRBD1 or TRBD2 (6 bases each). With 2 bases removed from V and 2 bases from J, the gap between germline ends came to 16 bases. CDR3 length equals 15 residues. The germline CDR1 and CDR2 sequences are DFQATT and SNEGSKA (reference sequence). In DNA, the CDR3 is TGCAGTGCTAGATCCACGGGGGCCCTTACCTACGAGCAGTACTTC. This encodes CSARSTGALTYEQYF.

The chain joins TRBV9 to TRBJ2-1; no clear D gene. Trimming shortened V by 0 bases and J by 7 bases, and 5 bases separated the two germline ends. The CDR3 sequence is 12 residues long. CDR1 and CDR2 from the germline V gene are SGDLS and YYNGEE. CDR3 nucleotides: TGTGCCAGCAGCGTAGGCGAAAATGAGCAGTTCTTC. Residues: CASSVGENEQFF. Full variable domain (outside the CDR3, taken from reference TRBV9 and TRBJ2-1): DSGVTQTPKHLITATGQRVTLRCSPRSGDLSVYWYQQSLDQGLQFLIQYYNGEERAKGNILERFSAQQFPDLHSELNLSSLELGDSALYFCASSVGENEQFFGPGTRLTVL.

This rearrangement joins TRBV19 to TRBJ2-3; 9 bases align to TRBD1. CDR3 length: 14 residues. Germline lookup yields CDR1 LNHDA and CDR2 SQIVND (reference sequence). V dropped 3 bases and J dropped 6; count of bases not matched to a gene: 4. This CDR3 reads CASSMTGGVDTQYF. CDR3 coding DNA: TGTGCCAGTAGTATGACAGGGGGAGTGGATACGCAGTATTTT.

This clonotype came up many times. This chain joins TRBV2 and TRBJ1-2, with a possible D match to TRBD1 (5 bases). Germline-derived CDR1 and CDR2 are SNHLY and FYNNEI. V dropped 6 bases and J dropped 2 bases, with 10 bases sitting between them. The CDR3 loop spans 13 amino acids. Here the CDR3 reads CASRDTGNYGYTF. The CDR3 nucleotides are TGTGCCAGCAGGGACACGGGAAACTATGGCTACACCTTC.

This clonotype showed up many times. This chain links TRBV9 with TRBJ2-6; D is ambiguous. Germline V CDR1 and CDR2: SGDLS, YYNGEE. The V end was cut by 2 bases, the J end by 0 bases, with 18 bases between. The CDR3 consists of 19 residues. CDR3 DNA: TGTGCCAGCAGCGTCCGGAGAGCGAACCAAATCTCTGGGGCCAACGTCCTGACTTTC. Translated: CASSVRRANQISGANVLTF.

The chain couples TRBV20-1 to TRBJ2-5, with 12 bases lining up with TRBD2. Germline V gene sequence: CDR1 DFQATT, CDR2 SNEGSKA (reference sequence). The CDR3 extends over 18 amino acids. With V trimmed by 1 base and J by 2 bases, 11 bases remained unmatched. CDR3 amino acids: CSARVSSGTSGPQETQYF. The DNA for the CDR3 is TGCAGTGCTAGAGTATCATCCGGGACTAGCGGGCCTCAAGAGACCCAGTACTTC.

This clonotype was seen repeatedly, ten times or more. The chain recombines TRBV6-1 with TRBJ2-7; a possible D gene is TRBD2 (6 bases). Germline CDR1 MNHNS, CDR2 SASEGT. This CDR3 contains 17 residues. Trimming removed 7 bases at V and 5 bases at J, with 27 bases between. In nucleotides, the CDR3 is TGTGCCAGCACCGCCCTCCTACTGGCGGGGAATCACAACGAGCAGTACTTC. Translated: CASTALLLAGNHNEQYF.